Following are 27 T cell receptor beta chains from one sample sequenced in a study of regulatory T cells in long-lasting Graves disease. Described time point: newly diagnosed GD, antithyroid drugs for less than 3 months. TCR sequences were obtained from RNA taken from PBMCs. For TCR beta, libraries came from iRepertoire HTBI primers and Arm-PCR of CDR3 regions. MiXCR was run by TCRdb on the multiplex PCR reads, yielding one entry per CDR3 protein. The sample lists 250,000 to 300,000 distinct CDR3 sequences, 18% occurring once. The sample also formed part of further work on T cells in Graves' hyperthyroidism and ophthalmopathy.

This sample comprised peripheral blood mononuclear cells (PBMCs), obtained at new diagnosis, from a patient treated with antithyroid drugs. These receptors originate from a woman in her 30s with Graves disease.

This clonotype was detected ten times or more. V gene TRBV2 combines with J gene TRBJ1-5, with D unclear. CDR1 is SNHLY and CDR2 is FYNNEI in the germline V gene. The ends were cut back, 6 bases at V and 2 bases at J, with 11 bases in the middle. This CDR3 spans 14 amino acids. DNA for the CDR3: TGTGCCAGCAGGGGCCCGACGGGCAATCAGCCCCAGCATTTT. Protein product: CASRGPTGNQPQHF.

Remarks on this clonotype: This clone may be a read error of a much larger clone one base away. Written as DNA, the CDR3 is TGTGCCAGCAGCCGAGGGGCGGGACACAATGAGCAGTTCTTC. This gives the protein CASSRGAGHNEQFF. The V and J genes are TRBV3-1 and TRBJ2-1; possible D gene TRBD2, 6 bases. The CDR3 length is 14 residues. V was cut by 4 bases and J by 5 bases, with 12 bases left in between. Germline V lookup: CDR1 LGHDT, CDR2 YNNKEL (reference sequence).

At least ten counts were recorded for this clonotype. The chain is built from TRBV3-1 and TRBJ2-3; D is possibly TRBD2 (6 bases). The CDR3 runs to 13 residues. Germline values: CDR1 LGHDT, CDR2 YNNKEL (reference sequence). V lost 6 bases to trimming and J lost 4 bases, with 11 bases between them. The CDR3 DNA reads TGTGCCAGCAGACGCGGGGCGGCAGATACGCAGTATTTT. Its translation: CASRRGAADTQYF.

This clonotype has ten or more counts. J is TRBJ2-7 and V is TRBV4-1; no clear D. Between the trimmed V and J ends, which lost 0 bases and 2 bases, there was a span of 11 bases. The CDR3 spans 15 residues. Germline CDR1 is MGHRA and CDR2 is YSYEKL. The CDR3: CASSQDWPLAYEQYF. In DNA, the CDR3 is TGCGCCAGCAGCCAAGATTGGCCGTTGGCCTACGAGCAGTACTTC.

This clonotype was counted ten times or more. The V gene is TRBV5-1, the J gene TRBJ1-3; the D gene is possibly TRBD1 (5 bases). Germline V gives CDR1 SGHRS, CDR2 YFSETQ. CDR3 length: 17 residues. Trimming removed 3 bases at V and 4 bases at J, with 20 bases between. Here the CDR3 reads CASSSPGTPGSGNTIYF. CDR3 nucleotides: TGCGCCAGCAGCTCTCCCGGGACCCCTGGCTCCGGAAACACCATATATTTT.

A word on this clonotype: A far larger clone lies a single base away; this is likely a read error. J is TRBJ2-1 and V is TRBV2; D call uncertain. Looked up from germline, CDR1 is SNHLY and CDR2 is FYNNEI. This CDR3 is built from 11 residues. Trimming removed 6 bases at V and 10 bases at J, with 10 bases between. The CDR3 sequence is CASRQVYEQFF. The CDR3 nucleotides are TGTGCCAGCAGGCAGGTCTACGAGCAGTTCTTC.

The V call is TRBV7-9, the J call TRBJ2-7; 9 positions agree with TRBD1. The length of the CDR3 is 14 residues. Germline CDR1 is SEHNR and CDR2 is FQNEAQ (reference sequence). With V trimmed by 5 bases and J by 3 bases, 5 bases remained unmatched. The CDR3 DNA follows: TGTGCCAGCAGCCGGGGACAGGGAGTCTACGAGCAGTACTTC. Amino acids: CASSRGQGVYEQYF.

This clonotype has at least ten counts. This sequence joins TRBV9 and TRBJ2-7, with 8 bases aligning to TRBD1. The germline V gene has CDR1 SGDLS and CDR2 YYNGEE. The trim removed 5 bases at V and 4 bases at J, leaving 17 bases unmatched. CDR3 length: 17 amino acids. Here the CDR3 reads CASRVYGQGLEAYEQYF. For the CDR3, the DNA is TGTGCCAGCAGGGTCTATGGACAGGGACTGGAGGCTTACGAGCAGTACTTC.

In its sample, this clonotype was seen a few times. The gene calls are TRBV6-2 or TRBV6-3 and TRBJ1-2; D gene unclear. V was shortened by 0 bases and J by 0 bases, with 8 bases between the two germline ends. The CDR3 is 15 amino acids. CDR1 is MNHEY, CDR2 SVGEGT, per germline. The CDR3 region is CASSYSKPANYGYTF. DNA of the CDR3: TGTGCCAGCAGTTACTCGAAGCCAGCTAACTATGGCTACACCTTC.

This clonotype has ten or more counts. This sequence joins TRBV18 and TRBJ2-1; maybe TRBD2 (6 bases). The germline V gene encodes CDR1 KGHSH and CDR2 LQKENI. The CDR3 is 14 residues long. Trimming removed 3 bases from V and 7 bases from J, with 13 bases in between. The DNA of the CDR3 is TGTGCCAGCTCACCGGAGATTAGCGGTAATGAGCAGTTCTTC. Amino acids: CASSPEISGNEQFF.

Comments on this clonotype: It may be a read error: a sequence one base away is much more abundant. CDR3 residues: CASSETQGNTEAFF. The CDR3 region has the DNA TGTGCCAGCAGTGAGACCCAGGGGAACACTGAAGCTTTCTTT. V gene TRBV6-1 combines with J gene TRBJ1-1; weak D call: TRBD1 (5 bases). V lost 3 bases, J lost 1 base, and 9 bases lay in between. The V gene's germline CDR1 is MNHNS and CDR2 SASEGT. The CDR3 extends over 14 amino acids.

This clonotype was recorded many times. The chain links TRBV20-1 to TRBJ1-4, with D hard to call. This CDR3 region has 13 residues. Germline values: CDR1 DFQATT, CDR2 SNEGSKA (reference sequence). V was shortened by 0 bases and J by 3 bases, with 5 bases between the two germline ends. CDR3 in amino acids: CSARDLSNEKLFF. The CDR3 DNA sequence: TGCAGTGCTAGAGATCTATCTAATGAAAAACTGTTTTTT.

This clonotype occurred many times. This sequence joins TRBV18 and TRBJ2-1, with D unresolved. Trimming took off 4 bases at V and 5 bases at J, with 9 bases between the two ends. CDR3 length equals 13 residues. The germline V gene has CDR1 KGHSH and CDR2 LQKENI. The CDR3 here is CASSRGPDNEQFF. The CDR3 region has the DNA TGTGCCAGCTCACGCGGACCGGACAATGAGCAGTTCTTC.

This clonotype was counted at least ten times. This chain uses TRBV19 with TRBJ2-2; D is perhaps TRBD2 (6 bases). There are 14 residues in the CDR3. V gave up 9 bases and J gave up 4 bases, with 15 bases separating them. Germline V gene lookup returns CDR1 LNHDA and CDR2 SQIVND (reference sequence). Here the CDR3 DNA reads TGTGCCAGCGCTGGGACTTTTGGCACCGGGGAGCTGTTTTTT. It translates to CASAGTFGTGELFF.

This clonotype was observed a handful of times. Written as DNA, the CDR3 is TGTGCCAGTTCCGACAGGAAGGATGGCTACACCTTC. Translation: CASSDRKDGYTF. This chain connects TRBV19 to TRBJ1-2; D is possibly TRBD1 (6 bases). Germline values: CDR1 LNHDA, CDR2 SQIVND (reference sequence). V lost 8 bases and J lost 6, with 13 bases in between. The CDR3 runs to 12 residues.

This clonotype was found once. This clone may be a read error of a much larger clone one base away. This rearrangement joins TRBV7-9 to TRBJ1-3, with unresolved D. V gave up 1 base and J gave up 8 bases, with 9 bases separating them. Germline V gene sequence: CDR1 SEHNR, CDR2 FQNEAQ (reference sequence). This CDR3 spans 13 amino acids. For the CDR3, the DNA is TGTGCCAGCAGCTTAGGGGTAGGAGACACCATATATTTT. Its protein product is CASSLGVGDTIYF.

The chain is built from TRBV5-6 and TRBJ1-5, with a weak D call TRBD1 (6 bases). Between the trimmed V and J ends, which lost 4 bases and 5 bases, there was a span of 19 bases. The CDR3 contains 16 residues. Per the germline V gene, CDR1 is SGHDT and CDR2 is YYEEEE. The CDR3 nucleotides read TGTGCCAGCAGCCGTAGGACAGAGAGGAGGGATCAGCCCCAGCATTTT. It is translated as CASSRRTERRDQPQHF. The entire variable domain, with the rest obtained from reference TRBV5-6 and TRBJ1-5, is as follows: DAGVTQSPTHLIKTRGQQVTLRCSPKSGHDTVSWYQQALGQGPQFIFQYYEEEERQRGNFPDRFSGHQFPNYSSELNVNALLLGDSALYLCASSRRTERRDQPQHFGDGTRLSIL.

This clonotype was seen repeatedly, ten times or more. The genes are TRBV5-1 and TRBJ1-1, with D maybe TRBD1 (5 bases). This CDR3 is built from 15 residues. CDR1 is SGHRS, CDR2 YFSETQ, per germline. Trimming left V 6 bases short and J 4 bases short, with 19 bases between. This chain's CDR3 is CASTPYLGVPTEAFF. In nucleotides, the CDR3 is TGCGCCAGCACCCCCTACCTGGGGGTTCCCACTGAAGCTTTCTTT.

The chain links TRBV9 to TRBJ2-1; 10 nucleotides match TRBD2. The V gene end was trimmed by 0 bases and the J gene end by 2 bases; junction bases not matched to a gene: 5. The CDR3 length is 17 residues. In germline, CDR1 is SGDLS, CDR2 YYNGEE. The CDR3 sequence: CASSVERGGLTYNEQFF. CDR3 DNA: TGTGCCAGCAGCGTAGAGCGGGGGGGCCTGACCTACAATGAGCAGTTCTTC.

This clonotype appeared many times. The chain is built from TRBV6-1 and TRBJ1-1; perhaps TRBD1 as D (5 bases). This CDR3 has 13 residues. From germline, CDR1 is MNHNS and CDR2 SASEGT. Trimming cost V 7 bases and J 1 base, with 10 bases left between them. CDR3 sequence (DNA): TGTGCCAGCAACTCAGGGCGGAACACTGAAGCTTTCTTT. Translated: CASNSGRNTEAFF.

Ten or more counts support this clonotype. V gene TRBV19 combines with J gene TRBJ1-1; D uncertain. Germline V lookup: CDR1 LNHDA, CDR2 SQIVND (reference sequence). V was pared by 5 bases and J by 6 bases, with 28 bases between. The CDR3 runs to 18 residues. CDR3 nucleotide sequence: TGTGCCAGTAGTCCCCGGGGAGGAGGACTGAGCCTGGGCCCTGAAGCTTTCTTT. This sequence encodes CASSPRGGGLSLGPEAFF.

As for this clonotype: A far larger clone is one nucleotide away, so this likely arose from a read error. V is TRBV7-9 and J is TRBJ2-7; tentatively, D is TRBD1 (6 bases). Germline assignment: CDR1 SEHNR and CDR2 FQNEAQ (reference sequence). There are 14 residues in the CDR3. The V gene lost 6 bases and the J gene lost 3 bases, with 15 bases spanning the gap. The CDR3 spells CASSFRGHDYEQYF. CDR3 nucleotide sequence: TGTGCCAGCAGTTTCCGGGGACACGACTACGAGCAGTACTTC.

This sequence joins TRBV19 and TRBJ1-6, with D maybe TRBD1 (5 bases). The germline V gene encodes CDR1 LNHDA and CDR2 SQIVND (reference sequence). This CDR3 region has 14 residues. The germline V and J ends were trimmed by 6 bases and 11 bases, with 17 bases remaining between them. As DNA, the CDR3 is TGTGCCAGTAGAAAGGGGTTCGTTGGGGCACCCCTCCACTTT. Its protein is CASRKGFVGAPLHF.

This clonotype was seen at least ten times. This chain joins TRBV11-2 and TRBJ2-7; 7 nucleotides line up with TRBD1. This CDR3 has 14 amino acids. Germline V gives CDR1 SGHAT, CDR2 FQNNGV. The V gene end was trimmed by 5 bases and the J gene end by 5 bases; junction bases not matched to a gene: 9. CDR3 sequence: CASSKPDRAHEQYF. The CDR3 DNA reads TGTGCCAGCAGCAAGCCAGACAGGGCCCACGAGCAGTACTTC. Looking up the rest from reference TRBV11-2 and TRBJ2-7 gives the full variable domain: EAGVAQSPRYKIIEKRQSVAFWCNPISGHATLYWYQQILGQGPKLLIQFQNNGVVDDSQLPKDRFSAERLKGVDSTLKIQPAKLEDSAVYLCASSKPDRAHEQYFGPGTRLTVT.

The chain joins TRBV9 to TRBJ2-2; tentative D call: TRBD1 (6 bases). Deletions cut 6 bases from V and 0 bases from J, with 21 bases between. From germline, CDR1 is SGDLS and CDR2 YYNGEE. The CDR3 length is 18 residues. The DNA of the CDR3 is TGTGCCAGCACGTCAGCTAGGGGACACCTAGCGAACACCGGGGAGCTGTTTTTT. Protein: CASTSARGHLANTGELFF.

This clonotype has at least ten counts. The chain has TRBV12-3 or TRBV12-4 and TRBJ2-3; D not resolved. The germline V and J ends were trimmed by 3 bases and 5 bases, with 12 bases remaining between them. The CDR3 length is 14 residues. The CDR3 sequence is CASSFRQVGDTQYF. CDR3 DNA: TGTGCCAGCAGTTTCAGGCAGGTTGGAGATACGCAGTATTTT.

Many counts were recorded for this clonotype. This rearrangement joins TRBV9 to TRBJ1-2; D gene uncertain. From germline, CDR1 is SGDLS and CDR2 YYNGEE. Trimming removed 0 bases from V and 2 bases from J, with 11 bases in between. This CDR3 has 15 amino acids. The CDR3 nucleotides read TGTGCCAGCAGCGTAGCTGTTGACAACAACTATGGCTACACCTTC. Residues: CASSVAVDNNYGYTF.